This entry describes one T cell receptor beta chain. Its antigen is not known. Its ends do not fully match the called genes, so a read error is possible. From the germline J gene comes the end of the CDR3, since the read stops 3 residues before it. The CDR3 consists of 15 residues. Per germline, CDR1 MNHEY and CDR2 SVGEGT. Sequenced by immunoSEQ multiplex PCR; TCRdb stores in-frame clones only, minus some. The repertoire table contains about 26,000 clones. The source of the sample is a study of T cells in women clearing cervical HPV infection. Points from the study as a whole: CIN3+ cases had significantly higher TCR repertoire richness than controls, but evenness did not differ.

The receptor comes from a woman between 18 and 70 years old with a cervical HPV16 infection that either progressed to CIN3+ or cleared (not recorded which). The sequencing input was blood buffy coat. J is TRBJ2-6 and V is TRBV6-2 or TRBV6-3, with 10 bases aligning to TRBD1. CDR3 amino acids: CASSYAGTGADVLTF. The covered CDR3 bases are TGTGCCAGCAGTTACGCCGGGACAGGGGCCGACGTC.